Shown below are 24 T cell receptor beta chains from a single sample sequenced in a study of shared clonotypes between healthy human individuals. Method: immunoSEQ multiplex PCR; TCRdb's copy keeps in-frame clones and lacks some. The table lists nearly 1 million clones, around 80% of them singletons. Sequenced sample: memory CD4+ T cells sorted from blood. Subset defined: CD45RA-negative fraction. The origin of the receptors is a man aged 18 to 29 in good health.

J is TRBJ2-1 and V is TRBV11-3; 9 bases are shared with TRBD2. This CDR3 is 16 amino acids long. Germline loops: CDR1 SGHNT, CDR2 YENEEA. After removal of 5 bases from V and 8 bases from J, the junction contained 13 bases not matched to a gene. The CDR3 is CASSQRGLAGIDEQFF. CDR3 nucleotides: TGTGCCAGCAGCCAGAGAGGCCTAGCGGGAATCGATGAGCAGTTCTTC.

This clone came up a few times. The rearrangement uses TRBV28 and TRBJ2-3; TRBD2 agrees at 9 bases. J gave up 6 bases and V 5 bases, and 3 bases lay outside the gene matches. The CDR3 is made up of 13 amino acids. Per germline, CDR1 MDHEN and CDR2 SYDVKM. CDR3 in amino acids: CASSPSGVDTQYF. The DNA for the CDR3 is TGTGCCAGCAGTCCTAGCGGGGTGGATACGCAGTATTTT. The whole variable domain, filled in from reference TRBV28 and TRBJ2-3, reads DVKVTQSSRYLVKRTGEKVFLECVQDMDHENMFWYRQDPGLGLRLIYFSYDVKMKEKGDIPEGYSVSREKKERFSLILESASTNQTSMYLCASSPSGVDTQYFGPGTRLTVL.

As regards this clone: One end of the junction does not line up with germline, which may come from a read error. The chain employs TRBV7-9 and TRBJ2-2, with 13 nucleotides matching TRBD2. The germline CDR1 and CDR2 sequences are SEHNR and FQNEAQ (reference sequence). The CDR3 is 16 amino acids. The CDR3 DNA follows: TGTGCCAGCAGCTGGGGGACTAGCGGGAACCCCGGGGAGCTGTTTTTT. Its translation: CASSWGTSGNPGELFF.

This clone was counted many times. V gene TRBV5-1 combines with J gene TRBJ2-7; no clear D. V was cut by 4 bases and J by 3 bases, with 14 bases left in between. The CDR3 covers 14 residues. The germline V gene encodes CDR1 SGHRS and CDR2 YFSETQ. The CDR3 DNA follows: TGCGCCAGCAGCCTGACTCCCTGGGTCTACGAGCAGTACTTC. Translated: CASSLTPWVYEQYF.

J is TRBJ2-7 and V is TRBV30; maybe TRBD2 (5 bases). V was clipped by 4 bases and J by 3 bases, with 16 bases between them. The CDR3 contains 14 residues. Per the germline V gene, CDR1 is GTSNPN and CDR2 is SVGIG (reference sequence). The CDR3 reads CAWNLATGYYEQYF. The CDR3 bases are TGTGCCTGGAACCTGGCGACGGGGTACTACGAGCAGTACTTC.

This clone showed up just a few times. DNA for the CDR3: TGTGCCAGCAGCCAGGCCGGGTCTTCCTACGAGCAGTACTTC. Translated, it gives CASSQAGSSYEQYF. This chain joins TRBV14 and TRBJ2-7, with no clear D. V shed 3 bases and J shed 1 base, with 10 bases lying between them. This CDR3 has 14 residues. The germline V gene encodes CDR1 SGHDN and CDR2 FVKESK. Filled out from reference TRBV14 and TRBJ2-7, the complete variable domain reads EAGVTQFPSHSVIEKGQTVTLRCDPISGHDNLYWYRRVMGKEIKFLLHFVKESKQDESGMPNNRFLAERTGGTYSTLKVQPAELEDSGVYFCASSQAGSSYEQYFGPGTRLTVT.

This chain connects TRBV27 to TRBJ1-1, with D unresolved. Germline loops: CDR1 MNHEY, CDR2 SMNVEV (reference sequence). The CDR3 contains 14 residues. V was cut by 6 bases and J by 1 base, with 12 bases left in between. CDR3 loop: CASREAWGNTEAFF. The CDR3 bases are TGTGCCAGCAGGGAGGCTTGGGGGAACACTGAAGCTTTCTTT.

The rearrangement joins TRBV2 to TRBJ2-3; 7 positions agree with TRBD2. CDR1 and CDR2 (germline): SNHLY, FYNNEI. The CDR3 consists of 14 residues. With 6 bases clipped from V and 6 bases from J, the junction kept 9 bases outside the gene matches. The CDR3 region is CASRAGDSWDTQYF. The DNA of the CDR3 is TGTGCCAGCAGGGCGGGGGACTCTTGGGATACGCAGTATTTT.

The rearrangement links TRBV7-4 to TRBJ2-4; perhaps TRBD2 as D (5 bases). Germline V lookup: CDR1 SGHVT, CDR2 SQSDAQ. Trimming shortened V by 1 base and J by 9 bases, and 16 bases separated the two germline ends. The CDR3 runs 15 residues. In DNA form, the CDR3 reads TGTGCCAGCAGCTTAGATTTTGGGTCTCGGGGCATTCAGTACTTC. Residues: CASSLDFGSRGIQYF.

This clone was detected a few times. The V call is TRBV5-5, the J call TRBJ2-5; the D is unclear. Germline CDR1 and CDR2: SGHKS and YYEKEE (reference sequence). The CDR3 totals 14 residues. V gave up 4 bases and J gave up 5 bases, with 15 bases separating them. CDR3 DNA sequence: TGTGCCAGCAGCGACCGGCCCTTGAGGGAGACCCAGTACTTC. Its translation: CASSDRPLRETQYF.

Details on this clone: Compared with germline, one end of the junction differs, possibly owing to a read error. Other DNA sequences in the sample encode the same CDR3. The CDR3 bases are TGTGCCAGTAGTCCAGAGGGTCAGGGGCTTGGAGGCTACACTTTC. Protein product: CASSPEGQGLGGYTF. This sequence joins TRBV19 and TRBJ1-2; possibly TRBD1 for D (6 bases). The germline CDR1 and CDR2 sequences are LNHDA and SQIVND (reference sequence). There are 15 residues in the CDR3.

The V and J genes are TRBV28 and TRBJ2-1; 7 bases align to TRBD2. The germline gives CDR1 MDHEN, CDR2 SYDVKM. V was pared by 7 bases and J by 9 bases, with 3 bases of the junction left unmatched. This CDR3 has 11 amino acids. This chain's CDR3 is CASTSGSEQFF. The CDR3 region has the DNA TGTGCCAGCACTAGCGGTAGTGAGCAGTTCTTC.

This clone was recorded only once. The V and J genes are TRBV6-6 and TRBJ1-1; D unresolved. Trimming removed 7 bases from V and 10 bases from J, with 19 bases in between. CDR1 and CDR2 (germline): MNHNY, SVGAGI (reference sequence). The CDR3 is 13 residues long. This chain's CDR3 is CASTSPGMLGAFF. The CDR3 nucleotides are TGTGCCAGCACCTCCCCGGGGATGTTGGGAGCTTTCTTT.

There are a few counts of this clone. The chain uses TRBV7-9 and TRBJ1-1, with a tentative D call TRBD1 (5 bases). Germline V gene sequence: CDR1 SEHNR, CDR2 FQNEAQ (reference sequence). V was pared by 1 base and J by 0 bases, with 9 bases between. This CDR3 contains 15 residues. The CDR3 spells CASSLGGGLNTEAFF. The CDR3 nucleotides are TGTGCCAGCAGCTTAGGGGGCGGACTGAACACTGAAGCTTTCTTT.

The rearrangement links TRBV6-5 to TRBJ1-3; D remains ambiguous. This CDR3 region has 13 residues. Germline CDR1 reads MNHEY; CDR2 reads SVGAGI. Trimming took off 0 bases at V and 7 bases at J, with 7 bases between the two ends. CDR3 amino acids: CASSYSIPNTIYF. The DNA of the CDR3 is TGTGCCAGCAGTTACTCGATTCCTAACACCATATATTTT.

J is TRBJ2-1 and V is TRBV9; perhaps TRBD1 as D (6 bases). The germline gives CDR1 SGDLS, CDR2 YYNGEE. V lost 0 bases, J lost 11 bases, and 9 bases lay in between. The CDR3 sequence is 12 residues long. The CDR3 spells CASSVEQGKQFF. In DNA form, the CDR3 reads TGTGCCAGCAGCGTAGAGCAGGGGAAGCAGTTCTTC.

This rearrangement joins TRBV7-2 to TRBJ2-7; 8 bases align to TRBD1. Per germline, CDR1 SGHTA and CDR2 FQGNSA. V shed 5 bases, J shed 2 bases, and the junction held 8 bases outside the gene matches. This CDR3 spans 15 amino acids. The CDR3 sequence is CASSQGQVTPYEQYF. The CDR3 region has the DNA TGTGCCAGCAGCCAGGGACAGGTAACACCCTACGAGCAGTACTTC.

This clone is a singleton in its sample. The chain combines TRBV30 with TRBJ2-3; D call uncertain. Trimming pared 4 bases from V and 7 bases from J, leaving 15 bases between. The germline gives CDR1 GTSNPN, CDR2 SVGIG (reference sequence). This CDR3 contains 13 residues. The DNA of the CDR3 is TGTGCCTGGACGCCCCCGGCGGCGAATACGCAGTATTTT. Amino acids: CAWTPPAANTQYF.

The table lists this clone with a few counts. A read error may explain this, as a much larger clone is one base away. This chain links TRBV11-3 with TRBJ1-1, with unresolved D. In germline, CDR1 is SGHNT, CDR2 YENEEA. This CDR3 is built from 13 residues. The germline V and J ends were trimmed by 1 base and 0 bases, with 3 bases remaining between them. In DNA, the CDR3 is TGTGCCAGCAGCTTAGCCATGAACACTGAAGCTTTCTTT. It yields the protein CASSLAMNTEAFF.

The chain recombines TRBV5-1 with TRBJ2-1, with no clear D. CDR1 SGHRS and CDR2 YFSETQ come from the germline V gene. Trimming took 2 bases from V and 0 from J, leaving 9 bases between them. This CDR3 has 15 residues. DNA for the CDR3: TGCGCCAGCAGCTTCGCTAGGAGCTCCTACAATGAGCAGTTCTTC. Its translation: CASSFARSSYNEQFF.

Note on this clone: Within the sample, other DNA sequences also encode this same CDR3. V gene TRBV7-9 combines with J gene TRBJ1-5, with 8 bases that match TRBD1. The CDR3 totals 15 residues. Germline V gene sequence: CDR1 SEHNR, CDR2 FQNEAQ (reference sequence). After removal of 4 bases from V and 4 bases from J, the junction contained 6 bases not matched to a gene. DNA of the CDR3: TGTGCCAGCAGCTCTGACAGGGGCGCAAATCAGCCCCAGCATTTT. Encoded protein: CASSSDRGANQPQHF.

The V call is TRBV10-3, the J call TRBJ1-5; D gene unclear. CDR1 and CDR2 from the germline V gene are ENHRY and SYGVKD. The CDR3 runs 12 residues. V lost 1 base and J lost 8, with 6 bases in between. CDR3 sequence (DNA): TGTGCCATCAGTGAGTTGAATGAGCCCCAGCATTTT. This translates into CAISELNEPQHF.

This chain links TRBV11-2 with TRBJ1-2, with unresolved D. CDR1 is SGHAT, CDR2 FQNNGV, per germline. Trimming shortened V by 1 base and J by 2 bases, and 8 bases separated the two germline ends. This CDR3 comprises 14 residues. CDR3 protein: CASSLGMANYGYTF. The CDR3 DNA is TGTGCCAGCAGCTTAGGAATGGCAAACTATGGCTACACCTTC.

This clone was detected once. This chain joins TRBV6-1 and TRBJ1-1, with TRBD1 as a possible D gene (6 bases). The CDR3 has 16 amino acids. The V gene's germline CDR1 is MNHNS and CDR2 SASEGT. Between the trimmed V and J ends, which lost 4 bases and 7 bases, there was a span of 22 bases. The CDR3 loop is CASSALQGWGRGEAFF. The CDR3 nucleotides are TGTGCCAGCAGTGCTCTACAGGGATGGGGGAGAGGTGAAGCTTTCTTT.